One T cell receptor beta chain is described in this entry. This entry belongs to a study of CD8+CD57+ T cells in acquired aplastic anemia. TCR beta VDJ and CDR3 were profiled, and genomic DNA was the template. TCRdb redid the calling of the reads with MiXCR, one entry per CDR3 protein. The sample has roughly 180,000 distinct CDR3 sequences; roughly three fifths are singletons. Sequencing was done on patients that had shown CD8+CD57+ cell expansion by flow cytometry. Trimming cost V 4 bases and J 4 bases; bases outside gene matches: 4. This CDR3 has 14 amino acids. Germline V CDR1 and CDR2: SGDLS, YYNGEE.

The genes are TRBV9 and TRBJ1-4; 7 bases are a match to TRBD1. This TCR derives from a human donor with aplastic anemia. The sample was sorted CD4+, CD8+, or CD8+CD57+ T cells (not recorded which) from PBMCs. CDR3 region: CASSLQGNNEKLFF. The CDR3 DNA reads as TGTGCCAGCAGCCTACAGGGGAATAATGAAAAACTGTTTTTT.